This TCR beta chain was profiled in a study of blood T cell repertoires in COVID-19. Study in general: Acute-phase and convalescent COVID-19 samples originated in the United States, Italy and Spain. T cells, B-cell-depleted T cells, or PBMCs provided the cDNA or gDNA that served as material.

Original processing notes: Nucleated cell number was recorded as an estimate derived from reference gene primer amplification. The method was immunoSEQ multiplex PCR; TCRdb's version includes in-frame clones alone and lacks a portion of them. D and trimming come from the DNA, and the V and J calls and clone size come from that table. The repertoire includes roughly 120,000 clones, 78% of them detected once, and 2.3% sits in the top ten. Trimming cost V 4 bases and J 2 bases, with 14 bases left between them. CDR1 and CDR2 (germline): LGHNA, YNFKEQ. CDR3 length: 15 residues. This clone turned up a few times.

The material sequenced was peripheral blood. The clonotype originates from a man in his 70s with acute or convalescent COVID-19. The chain has TRBV4-2 and TRBJ1-2; D possibly corresponds to TRBD1 (6 bases). Here the CDR3 reads CASSPLGGQNYGYTF. The CDR3 coding sequence is TGTGCCAGCAGCCCCCTTGGAGGACAGAACTATGGCTACACCTTC.